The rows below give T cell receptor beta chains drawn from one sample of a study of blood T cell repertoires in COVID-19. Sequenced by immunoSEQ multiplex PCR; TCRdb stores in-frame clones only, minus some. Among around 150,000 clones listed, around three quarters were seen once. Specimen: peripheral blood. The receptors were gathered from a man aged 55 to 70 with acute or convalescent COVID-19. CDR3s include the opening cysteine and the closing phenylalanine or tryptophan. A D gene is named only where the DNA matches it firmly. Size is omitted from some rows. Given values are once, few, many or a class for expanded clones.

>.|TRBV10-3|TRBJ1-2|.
CAISESIPRDGYTF
TGTGCCATCAGTGAGTCTATACCCCGCGATGGCTACACCTTC
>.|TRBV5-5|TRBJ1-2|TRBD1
CASSPSGTGGIVYGYTF
TGTGCCAGCAGCCCGAGCGGGACAGGGGGCATAGTCTATGGCTACACCTTC
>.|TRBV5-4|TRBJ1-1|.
CASSGTKGVNTEAFF
TGTGCCAGCAGTGGTACAAAGGGGGTGAACACTGAAGCTTTCTTT
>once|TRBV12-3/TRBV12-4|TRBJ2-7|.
CASSLDSYEQYF
TGTGCCAGCAGTTTAGACAGCTACGAGCAGTACTTC
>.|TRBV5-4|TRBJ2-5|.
CASSFGGSETQYF
TGTGCCAGCAGCTTCGGGGGATCAGAGACCCAGTACTTC
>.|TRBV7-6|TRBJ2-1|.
CASSLVGQNYNEQFF
TGTGCCAGCAGCTTAGTTGGGCAGAACTACAATGAGCAGTTCTTC
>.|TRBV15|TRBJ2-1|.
CATSRDRGNEQFF
TGTGCCACCAGCAGAGATCGGGGCAATGAGCAGTTCTTC
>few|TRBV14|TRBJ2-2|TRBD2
CASSPLLAGVTRTGELFF
TGTGCCAGCAGCCCACTCTTAGCGGGAGTAACAAGAACCGGGGAGCTGTTTTTT
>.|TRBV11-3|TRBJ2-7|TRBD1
CASSLDTGGTYEQYF
TGTGCCAGCAGCTTAGACACAGGGGGGACCTACGAGCAGTACTTC
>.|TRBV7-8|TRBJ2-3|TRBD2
CASSFLAAGTDTQYF
TGTGCCAGCAGCTTCCTAGCGGCTGGCACAGATACGCAGTATTTT
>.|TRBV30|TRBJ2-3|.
CAWSWGGLGTDTQYF
TGTGCCTGGAGTTGGGGCGGCCTAGGGACAGATACGCAGTATTTT
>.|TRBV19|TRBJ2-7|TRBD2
CASSNTRGGLGYEQYF
TGTGCCAGTAGTAACACCCGGGGGGGTCTGGGCTACGAGCAGTACTTC
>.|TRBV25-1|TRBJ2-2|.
CASSLFANTGELFF
TGTGCCAGCAGTTTGTTCGCGAACACCGGGGAGCTGTTTTTT
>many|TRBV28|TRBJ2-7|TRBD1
CASSLGQGYEQYF
TGTGCCAGCAGTTTAGGACAGGGGTACGAGCAGTACTTC
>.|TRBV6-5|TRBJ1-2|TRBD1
CASHRTGTNYGYTF
TGTGCCAGCCACAGGACAGGGACCAACTATGGCTACACCTTC
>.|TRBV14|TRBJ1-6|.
CASSQQQGSHNSPLHF
TGTGCCAGCAGCCAGCAACAGGGATCCCATAATTCACCCCTCCACTTT
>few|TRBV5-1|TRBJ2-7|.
CASSLLDEQYF
TGCGCCAGCAGCTTACTCGACGAGCAGTACTTC
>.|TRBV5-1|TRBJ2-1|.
CASSLEGVSYNEQFF
TGCGCCAGCAGCTTGGAGGGAGTATCCTACAATGAGCAGTTCTTC
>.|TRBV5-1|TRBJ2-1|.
CASSLDQNSYNEQFF
TGCGCCAGCAGCTTGGACCAGAACTCCTACAATGAGCAGTTCTTC
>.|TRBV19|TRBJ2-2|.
CASRDLKNTGELFF
TGTGCCAGCCGCGATCTCAAGAACACCGGGGAGCTGTTTTTT
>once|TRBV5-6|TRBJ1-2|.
CASSLAGGLGYGYTF
TGTGCCAGCAGCTTGGCCGGGGGGCTCGGCTATGGCTACACCTTC
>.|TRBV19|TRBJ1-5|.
CASSPGSNQPQHF
TGTGCCAGTAGTCCGGGGTCGAATCAGCCCCAGCATTTT
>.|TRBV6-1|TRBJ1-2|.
CASSEAGQRLGYGYTF
TGTGCCAGCAGTGAAGCCGGACAGCGCCTGGGGTATGGCTACACCTTC
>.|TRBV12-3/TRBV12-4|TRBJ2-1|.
CASSPRLDEQFF
TGTGCCAGCAGCCCGAGACTAGATGAGCAGTTCTTC
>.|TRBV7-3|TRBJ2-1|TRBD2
CASSPWTSGNEQFF
TGTGCCAGCAGCCCCTGGACTAGCGGGAATGAGCAGTTCTTC
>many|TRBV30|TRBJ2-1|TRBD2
CAWSQKGLADNEQFF
TGTGCCTGGAGCCAAAAGGGTCTAGCGGACAATGAGCAGTTCTTC
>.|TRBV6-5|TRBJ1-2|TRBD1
CASRAGQGSDYGYTF
TGTGCCAGCAGGGCTGGACAGGGTAGCGACTATGGCTACACCTTC
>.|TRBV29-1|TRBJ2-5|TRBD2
CSGGTSSQETQYF
TGCAGCGGAGGGACTAGCAGCCAAGAGACCCAGTACTTC
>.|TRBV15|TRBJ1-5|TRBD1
CATSDGGTGRNQPQHF
TGTGCCACCAGCGATGGCGGGACAGGGCGCAATCAGCCCCAGCATTTT
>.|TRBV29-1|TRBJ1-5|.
CSATTALSNQPQHF
TGCAGCGCTACAACAGCCTTGAGCAATCAGCCCCAGCATTTT
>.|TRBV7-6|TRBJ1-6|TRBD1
CASSLMQGDNSPLHF
TGTGCCAGCAGCTTAATGCAGGGGGATAATTCACCCCTCCACTTT
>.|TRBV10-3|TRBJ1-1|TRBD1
CAISEYGTGVNTEAFF
TGTGCCATCAGTGAGTACGGGACAGGGGTGAACACTGAAGCTTTCTTT
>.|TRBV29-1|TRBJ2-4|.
CSVDGGRKNIQYF
TGCAGCGTTGATGGCGGGCGCAAAAACATTCAGTACTTC
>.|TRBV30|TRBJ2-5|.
CAWSRRQETQYF
TGTGCCTGGAGTCGTCGCCAAGAGACCCAGTACTTC
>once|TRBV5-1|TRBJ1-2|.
CASSLGGFSYGYTF
TGCGCCAGCAGCTTGGGAGGGTTCAGCTATGGCTACACCTTC